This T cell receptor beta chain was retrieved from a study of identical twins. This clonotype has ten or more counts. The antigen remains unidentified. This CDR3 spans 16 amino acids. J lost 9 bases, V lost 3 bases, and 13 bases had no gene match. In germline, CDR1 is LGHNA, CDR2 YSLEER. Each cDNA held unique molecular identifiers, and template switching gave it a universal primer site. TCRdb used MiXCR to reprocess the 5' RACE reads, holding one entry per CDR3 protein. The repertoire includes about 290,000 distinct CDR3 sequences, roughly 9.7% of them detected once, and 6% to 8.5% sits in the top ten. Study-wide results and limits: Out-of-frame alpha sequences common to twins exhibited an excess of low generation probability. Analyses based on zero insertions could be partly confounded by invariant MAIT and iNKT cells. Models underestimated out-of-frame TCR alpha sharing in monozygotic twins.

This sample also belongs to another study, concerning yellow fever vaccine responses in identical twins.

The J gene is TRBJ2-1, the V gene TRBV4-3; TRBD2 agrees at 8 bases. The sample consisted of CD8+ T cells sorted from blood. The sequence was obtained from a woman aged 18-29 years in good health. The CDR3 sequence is CASSQTTSSGFGEQFF. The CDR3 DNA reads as TGCGCCAGCAGCCAGACGACGTCTAGCGGGTTCGGTGAGCAGTTCTTC.